This T cell receptor beta chain was obtained from a study of CD8 T cells in ankylosing spondylitis. General study points: In peripheral blood, disease-linked CD8+ clones occurred at relatively low frequencies. Characteristic, it appeared, of ankylosing spondylitis blood was a TCR beta motif of about eight highly homologous variants. Some of the motif variants had earlier been found in reactive arthritis patients' fluid and blood.

The sample holds many counts of this clonotype. Its antigen is not identified. TCRdb processed the 5' RACE reads anew with MiXCR; each CDR3 protein has one entry. The sample includes under 300,000 distinct CDR3 sequences, roughly 10% of them seen just once. CDR3 length equals 15 residues. V was cut by 4 bases and J by 0 bases, with 13 bases left in between. Germline V gene sequence: CDR1 SQVTM, CDR2 ANQGSEA. The genes are TRBV29-1 and TRBJ2-1; D is undetermined. This clonotype was obtained from a male donor with ankylosing spondylitis or in good health (not recorded which). Sequencing was performed on blood, either unsorted or a sorted T cell fraction (not recorded which). CDR3 nucleotides: TGCAGCGTTGCATTACCCACAACCTCCTACAATGAGCAGTTCTTC. Its translation is CSVALPTTSYNEQFF.